What follows is one TCR beta chain and its context. This specimen comes from a study of blood T cell repertoires in COVID-19. V trimming: 3 bases; J trimming: 9 bases; junction bases outside the gene matches: 7. The CDR3 loop spans 15 amino acids. Germline CDR1 is SGDLS and CDR2 is YYNGEE. Profiling relied on immunoSEQ multiplex PCR, and the TCRdb table lists in-frame clones only, not all of them. The table records approximately 300,000 clones, 85% to 90% of them present only once. Sequences were obtained from peripheral blood. The genes are TRBV9 and TRBJ1-6, with 9 bases aligning to TRBD1. This clonotype was obtained from a woman between 40 and 55 years old with COVID-19, enrolled during active disease. The CDR3 loop reads CASSDTGTGFSPLHF. The CDR3 DNA is TGTGCCAGCAGCGACACCGGGACAGGGTTTTCACCCCTCCACTTT.